This T cell receptor beta chain came from a study of beta chain features in type 1 diabetes. General observations from the study: Healthy donors had naive, central memory and Treg TCRB repertoires that appeared less similar than those seen among patients.

Details on this clone: Its antigen is unknown.

V lost 2 bases to trimming and J lost 1 base, with 9 bases between them. CDR1 SGHRS and CDR2 YFSETQ come from the germline V gene. This CDR3 is 14 amino acids long. cDNA synthesis used the whole RNA isolate, giving expressed TCRB sequences. Profiled with immunoSEQ multiplex PCR; TCRdb holds only in-frame clones, not every one. The sample carries around 300,000 clones, 8% recorded once. The origin of this receptor is a woman aged 18-29 years in good health. The sequenced sample was central memory CD4+ T cells from blood. This chain connects TRBV5-1 to TRBJ2-5, with a weak D call TRBD1 (6 bases). The CDR3 loop is CASSLRQAQETQYF. In nucleotides, the CDR3 is TGCGCCAGCAGCTTAAGACAGGCCCAAGAGACCCAGTACTTC.